What follows describes a single T cell receptor (beta chain). The antigen is unknown. These data originate in a study of CD8 T cells in ankylosing spondylitis. General study findings and limits: Blood from ankylosing spondylitis patients appeared to carry a characteristic roughly 8-variant TCR beta motif. The authors reported significant enrichment of disease-linked clones in matched ankylosing spondylitis synovial fluid.

Library preparation for TCR beta used quantitative 5'-RACE with molecular barcodes. TCRdb independently ran MiXCR on the 5' RACE reads; one entry per CDR3 protein. This sample has some 800,000 distinct CDR3 sequences, with around 11% found just once. Trimming cost V 6 bases and J 0 bases, with 16 bases left between them. CDR3 size: 16 residues. This TCR was sampled from a male donor with ankylosing spondylitis. Specimen: blood, either unsorted or a sorted T cell fraction (not recorded which). The V call is TRBV12-3 or TRBV12-4, the J call TRBJ2-3; D may be TRBD2 (6 bases). The CDR3 DNA sequence: TGTGCCAGCAGGCCCGTTGAGGGGACTAGCACAGATACGCAGTATTTT. It specifies CASRPVEGTSTDTQYF.